At least ten counts were recorded for the clone carrying this TCR beta chain. The germline V and J ends were trimmed by 4 bases and 3 bases, with 8 bases remaining between them. The CDR3 contains 12 residues. The V gene's germline CDR1 is SGHRS and CDR2 YFSETQ. Each CDR3 protein gets one entry after TCRdb re-called the 5' RACE reads with MiXCR. In the table there are 35,000 to 50,000 distinct CDR3 sequences, around 20% of which are singletons. The sorted Tregs were CD4+CD25+CD127-/low cells. The receptor's source is a female donor with breast cancer. The V call is TRBV5-1, the J call TRBJ2-7; no clear D. The sample taken for sequencing was Tregs sorted from blood. This CDR3 reads CASSLGGYEQYF. The CDR3 nucleotides are TGCGCCAGCAGCCTCGGCGGCTACGAGCAGTACTTC.